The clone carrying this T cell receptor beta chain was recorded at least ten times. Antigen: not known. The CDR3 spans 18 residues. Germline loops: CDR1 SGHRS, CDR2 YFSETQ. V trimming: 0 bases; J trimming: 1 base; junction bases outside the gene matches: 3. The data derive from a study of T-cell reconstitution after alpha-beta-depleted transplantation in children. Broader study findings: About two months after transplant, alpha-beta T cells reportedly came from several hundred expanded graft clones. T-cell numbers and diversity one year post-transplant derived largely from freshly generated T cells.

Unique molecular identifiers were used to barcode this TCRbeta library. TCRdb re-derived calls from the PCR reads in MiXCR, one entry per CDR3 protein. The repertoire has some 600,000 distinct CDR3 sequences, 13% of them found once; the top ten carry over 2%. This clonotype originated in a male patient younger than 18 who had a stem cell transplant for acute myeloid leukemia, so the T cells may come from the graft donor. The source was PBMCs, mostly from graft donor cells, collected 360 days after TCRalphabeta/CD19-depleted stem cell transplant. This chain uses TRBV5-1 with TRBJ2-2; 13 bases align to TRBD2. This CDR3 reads CASSLDGTSGKNTGELFF. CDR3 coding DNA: TGCGCCAGCAGCTTGGACGGGACTAGCGGGAAGAACACCGGGGAGCTGTTTTTT.